This is a list of T cell receptor beta chains from one sample in a study of identical twins. Each CDR3 protein gets one entry after TCRdb re-called the 5' RACE reads with MiXCR. The sample has approximately 680,000 distinct CDR3 sequences, 7% to 7.5% seen once. This sample was shared with a second study, whose subject was yellow fever vaccine responses in identical twins.

What was sequenced was PBMCs. The receptors stem from a woman aged 18-29 years in good health. Both conserved end residues are part of each CDR3. D genes are given only for firm matches. Size is stated for part of the rows, as once, few or many counts, or as a class when the clone is expanded.

abundance | v_gene | d_gene | CDR3aa
NA | TRBV19 | TRBD1 | CASSMSGGDSPLHF
many | TRBV20-1 | NA | CSASTGWGGTYNEQFF
few | TRBV18 | NA | CASSLSGGRVTEAFF
few | TRBV3-1 | TRBD1 | CASSHTDRGSYNEQFF
many | TRBV7-8 | NA | CASTEGRQQETQYF
NA | TRBV5-1 | NA | CASSRPTGNANIQYF
NA | TRBV2 | NA | CASNGRNIQYF
few | TRBV6-5 | NA | CASSYSSRGETQYF
many | TRBV4-1 | NA | CASSQAPSSYNEQFF
NA | TRBV12-3/TRBV12-4 | NA | CASSFIGSTPGELFF
many | TRBV7-3 | NA | CASSAYTGTSVSSYEQYF
NA | TRBV6-5 | NA | CASSFHPPLTGPTAGELFF
many | TRBV29-1 | NA | CSARSELGTGELFF
NA | TRBV6-5 | NA | CASSLYPGKGKGTEAFF
few | TRBV29-1 | TRBD2 | CSVGGGTSAYEQYF
NA | TRBV20-1 | NA | CSARAHQSHEQFF
NA | TRBV7-8 | TRBD1 | CASSWRQGYYNEKLFF
NA | TRBV20-1 | NA | CSARGGSVSTDTQYF
many | TRBV6-1 | TRBD1 | CASSPDRVSYNSPLHF
NA | TRBV6-2/TRBV6-3 | NA | CASSLFTETQYF
many | TRBV12-3/TRBV12-4 | NA | CASSGGGRNTEAFF
NA | TRBV19 | NA | CASSIDGQGSQPQHF
few | TRBV5-6 | TRBD2 | CASSLTGLAMLGGDYNEQFF
many | TRBV7-9 | NA | CASSSNINSPLHF
NA | TRBV5-5 | NA | CASRWEMNTEAFF
NA | TRBV2 | TRBD2 | CASSRLAGGPGEQYF
few | TRBV7-9 | TRBD1 | CASSPADRSSAFF
NA | TRBV6-1 | NA | CASTPAVPSTDTQYF
few | TRBV29-1 | TRBD1 | CSVDKTGGSYEQYF
NA | TRBV7-9 | TRBD1 | CASTGQGRFNEQFF
NA | TRBV5-1 | TRBD1 | CASSLVQGARQETQYF
many | TRBV2 | TRBD1 | CASRETGANTEAFF
NA | TRBV11-2 | TRBD2 | CASSFTSGREETQYF
NA | TRBV7-9 | TRBD1 | CASSPTGGRYEQYF
NA | TRBV11-3 | TRBD2 | CASSFRTSGETDTQYF
many | TRBV5-1 | TRBD2 | CASSADPGLAGGGPGF
few | TRBV20-1 | NA | CSAERYFTYQETQYF
few | TRBV20-1 | NA | CSAIDRTSYNEQFF
many | TRBV12-3/TRBV12-4 | TRBD2 | CASSSILAGADTQYF
many | TRBV10-3 | TRBD2 | CAISRTSGVYNEQFF
NA | TRBV5-1 | NA | CASSERQVGNYEQYF
NA | TRBV7-9 | TRBD1 | CASSPGTGFNNEQFF
NA | TRBV10-3 | NA | CAISERGLSGNTIYF
many | TRBV4-1 | NA | CASSRKGPDSNQPQHF
many | TRBV5-1 | NA | CASSLGQNSPLHF
many | TRBV2 | TRBD1 | CASTLWEGQGANEQFF
many | TRBV5-1 | NA | CASSLAQPYNSPLHF
few | TRBV11-2 | NA | CASSLVPRGPNTGELFF
NA | TRBV5-1 | TRBD2 | CASSRTGLADIYNEQFF
many | TRBV28 | TRBD2 | CASSRDLAGGSYEQYF
many | TRBV20-1 | NA | CSARDSGSLANTGELFF
NA | TRBV29-1 | TRBD2 | CSHSGGSSGSRADTQYF
many | TRBV9 | NA | CASSVYEYREAEAFF
NA | TRBV18 | TRBD1 | CASSPGQPVRELFF
NA | TRBV28 | TRBD1 | CASRASPGTGVYGYTF